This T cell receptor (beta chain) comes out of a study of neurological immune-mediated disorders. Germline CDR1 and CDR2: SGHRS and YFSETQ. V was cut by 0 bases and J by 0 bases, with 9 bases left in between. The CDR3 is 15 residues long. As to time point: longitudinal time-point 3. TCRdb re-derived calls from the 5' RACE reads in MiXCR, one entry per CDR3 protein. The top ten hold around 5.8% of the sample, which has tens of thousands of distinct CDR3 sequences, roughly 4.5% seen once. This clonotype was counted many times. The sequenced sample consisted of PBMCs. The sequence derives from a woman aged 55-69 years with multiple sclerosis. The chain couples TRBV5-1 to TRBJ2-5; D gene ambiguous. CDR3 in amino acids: CASSLGNPNQETQYF. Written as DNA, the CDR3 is TGCGCCAGCAGCTTGGGCAACCCGAACCAAGAGACCCAGTACTTC.